Sequencing of this TCR beta chain was carried out in a study of T-cell memory formation after mild COVID-19. This clonotype was picked up a small number of times. Germline CDR1 and CDR2: SGHRS and YFSETQ. The CDR3 has 13 residues. The ends lost 5 bases at V and 5 bases at J; junction bases unmatched: 4. TCRdb ran MiXCR on the 5' RACE reads and lists one entry per CDR3 protein. The top ten hold over 2% of the sample, which has 200,000 to 300,000 distinct CDR3 sequences, 15% seen once. Sequenced sample: PBMCs or a T cell subset sorted from them (not recorded which). The TCR originated in an adult woman who had mild COVID-19 (a few samples of this study predate the infection). Cell type and time point are not known. The chain links TRBV5-1 to TRBJ2-3; 8 nucleotides line up with TRBD1. This CDR3 reads CASSTGGGDTQYF. Written as DNA, the CDR3 is TGCGCCAGCAGTACAGGGGGAGGAGATACGCAGTATTTT.